This T cell receptor beta chain was sequenced for a study of regulatory T cells in long-lasting Graves disease. The germline gives CDR1 SNHLY, CDR2 FYNNEI. The CDR3 has 12 residues. The time point here: persistent/refractory GD, antithyroid drugs over 5 years with positive TRAb. TCR sequences were obtained from RNA taken from PBMCs. American Thyroid Association guidelines served as the basis for diagnosing Graves' disease. Study-wide findings and caveats: Few sampled subjects may have lowered accuracy. Those with persistent disease had in common more public clonotypes (about 2,500) than new patients (roughly 930).

Researchers made TCR beta libraries by using iRepertoire HTBI primers and running Arm-PCR on CDR3 regions. TCRdb reprocessed the multiplex PCR reads via MiXCR and lists one record per CDR3 protein. This repertoire shows roughly 470,000 distinct CDR3 sequences, around 20% found once; its top ten account for approximately 8%. This clonotype was seen a handful of times. The antigen remains unidentified. A read error may account for a junction end that differs from germline. This TCR came from a female donor with Graves disease. The specimen was peripheral blood mononuclear cells (PBMCs), collected when the disease was refractory, from a patient treated with antithyroid drugs. V gene TRBV2 combines with J gene TRBJ1-6; no definite D call. This CDR3 is CAGRHNNSPLHF. The CDR3 bases are TGTGCCGGCAGACACAATAATTCACCCCTCCACTTT.